The 20 T cell receptor beta chains below were found in one sample sequenced in a study of shared clonotypes between healthy human individuals. Produced via immunoSEQ multiplex PCR; TCRdb's table is partial and in-frame only. Of 1,100,000 or so clones listed, around 78% are singletons. Sequenced sample: memory CD4+ T cells from PBMCs. Subset defined: CD45RA-negative fraction. Receptors originate from a man between 18 and 29 years old in good health. Some clones in this sample may be carry-over from other donors' samples.

V is TRBV5-5 and J is TRBJ1-1, with D possibly matching TRBD1 (6 bases). Per germline, CDR1 SGHKS and CDR2 YYEKEE (reference sequence). This CDR3 is 13 amino acids long. V was shortened by 4 bases and J by 7 bases, with 14 bases between the two germline ends. CDR3 DNA sequence: TGTGCCAGCAGCCTAGGGGGACGGGGTGAAGCTTTCTTT. As protein: CASSLGGRGEAFF.

Only a few counts were recorded for this clone. This sequence joins TRBV7-2 and TRBJ1-2, with 7 bases aligning to TRBD1. This CDR3 comprises 15 residues. CDR1 and CDR2 from the germline V gene are SGHTA and FQGNSA. The V and J ends lost 5 bases and 0 bases, in that order; junction bases with no gene match: 6. CDR3 in DNA: TGTGCCAGCAGCGATGATGGGACAGCTAACTATGGCTACACCTTC. Translated: CASSDDGTANYGYTF.

The chain links TRBV4-1 to TRBJ2-5, with D maybe TRBD1 (6 bases). This CDR3 region has 17 residues. From germline, CDR1 is MGHRA and CDR2 YSYEKL. With 0 bases removed from V and 6 bases from J, the gap between germline ends came to 20 bases. The CDR3 sequence is CASSQELPGTGFQTQYF. The CDR3 coding sequence is TGCGCCAGCAGCCAAGAATTACCAGGAACAGGGTTTCAGACCCAGTACTTC.

This chain joins TRBV4-2 and TRBJ2-4; possible D gene TRBD2, 6 bases. Germline CDR1 and CDR2: LGHNA and YNFKEQ. The ends were cut back, 3 bases at V and 1 base at J, with 13 bases in the middle. This CDR3 spans 16 amino acids. The CDR3 bases are TGTGCCAGCAGCCAGGCGGCGGGGATCGCCAAAAACATTCAGTACTTC. Its protein product is CASSQAAGIAKNIQYF.

Only a few counts were recorded for this clone. This rearrangement joins TRBV2 to TRBJ2-7; TRBD2 matches 11 bases. The germline CDR1 and CDR2 sequences are SNHLY and FYNNEI. The CDR3 sequence is 18 residues long. The trim removed 2 bases at V and 2 bases at J, leaving 11 bases unmatched. CDR3 DNA sequence: TGTGCCAGCAGTGAAACTGAGTCTAGCGGGAGGCTCCCCTACGAGCAGTACTTC. Encoded protein: CASSETESSGRLPYEQYF.

The chain is built from TRBV7-6 and TRBJ2-2; a possible D gene is TRBD1 (6 bases). Trimming shortened V by 2 bases and J by 5 bases, and 9 bases separated the two germline ends. The CDR3 is made up of 14 amino acids. Germline V gives CDR1 SGHVS, CDR2 FNYEAQ. Written as DNA, the CDR3 is TGTGCCAGCAGCTTAAACAGGGAGACCGGGGAGCTGTTTTTT. It codes for CASSLNRETGELFF. Variable domain in full (rest from reference TRBV7-6 and TRBJ2-2): GAGVSQSPRYKVTKRGQDVALRCDPISGHVSLYWYRQALGQGPEFLTYFNYEAQQDKSGLPNDRFSAERPEGSISTLTIQRTEQRDSAMYRCASSLNRETGELFFGEGSRLTVL.

The chain is built from TRBV7-9 and TRBJ1-4; no definite D call. From germline, CDR1 is SEHNR and CDR2 FQNEAQ (reference sequence). The V end lost 1 base, the J end lost 6 bases, and 12 bases lay between the germline ends. This CDR3 is built from 15 residues. The CDR3 protein is CASSLDSGEDEKLFF. The CDR3 DNA is TGTGCCAGCAGCTTAGATAGTGGGGAGGATGAAAAACTGTTTTTT. The variable domain in full, completed from reference TRBV7-9 and TRBJ1-4, reads DTGVSQNPRHKITKRGQNVTFRCDPISEHNRLYWYRQTLGQGPEFLTYFQNEAQLEKSRLLSDRFSAERPKGSFSTLEIQRTEQGDSAMYLCASSLDSGEDEKLFFGSGTQLSVL.

The rearrangement uses TRBV29-1 and TRBJ2-7, with D perhaps matching TRBD1 (5 bases). Per the germline V gene, CDR1 is SQVTM and CDR2 is ANQGSEA. With 3 bases removed from V and 2 bases from J, the gap between germline ends came to 14 bases. The CDR3 has 14 amino acids. CDR3 sequence (DNA): TGCAGCGTTGAGGGGCGGCAGGGCGCCTACGAGCAGTACTTC. It translates to CSVEGRQGAYEQYF.

This chain connects TRBV28 to TRBJ2-3; possibly TRBD1 or TRBD2 for D (5 bases each). V shed 6 bases and J shed 11 bases, with 21 bases lying between them. This CDR3 contains 14 residues. The germline V gene encodes CDR1 MDHEN and CDR2 SYDVKM. CDR3 DNA: TGTGCCAGCAGCTTAGACAGAACGGGGTGGGTGCAGTATTTT. This gives the protein CASSLDRTGWVQYF. Full variable domain (remainder filled in from reference TRBV28 and TRBJ2-3): DVKVTQSSRYLVKRTGEKVFLECVQDMDHENMFWYRQDPGLGLRLIYFSYDVKMKEKGDIPEGYSVSREKKERFSLILESASTNQTSMYLCASSLDRTGWVQYFGPGTRLTVL.

The gene calls are TRBV5-5 and TRBJ1-2; tentative D call: TRBD1 (6 bases). The germline V gene encodes CDR1 SGHKS and CDR2 YYEKEE (reference sequence). The CDR3 has 13 residues. Trimming took 2 bases from V and 6 from J, leaving 11 bases between them. CDR3 in DNA: TGTGCCAGCAGCTTAGGGCGGACAGATGGCTACACCTTC. Translation: CASSLGRTDGYTF.

This rearrangement joins TRBV5-1 to TRBJ2-7, with TRBD1 matching over 8 bases. The germline gives CDR1 SGHRS, CDR2 YFSETQ. This CDR3 contains 16 residues. Trimming at V came to 0 bases and at J to 1 base, leaving 6 bases not matched to a gene. The CDR3 DNA reads TGCGCCAGCAGCTTGGAGGGGACAGGAGGTTCCTACGAGCAGTACTTC. As protein: CASSLEGTGGSYEQYF.

The CDR3 coding sequence is TGTGCCACCAGCAGAGAACGCTCTGGGGCCAACGTCCTGACTTTC. Its translation: CATSRERSGANVLTF. The chain links TRBV15 to TRBJ2-6; unclear D gene. Trimming cost V 0 bases and J 0 bases, with 3 bases left between them. Germline CDR1 is LNHNV and CDR2 is YYDKDF (reference sequence). There are 15 residues in the CDR3.

The chain couples TRBV2 to TRBJ1-2; D is possibly TRBD1 (5 bases). The V end was cut by 3 bases, the J end by 5 bases, with 13 bases between. The germline V gene encodes CDR1 SNHLY and CDR2 FYNNEI. The CDR3 length is 14 residues. The CDR3 reads CASSELGTNYGYTF. CDR3 DNA: TGTGCCAGCAGTGAGCTGGGGACCAATTATGGCTACACCTTC.

Turning to this clone: The sample contains more than one DNA sequence encoding this CDR3. The V and J genes are TRBV29-1 and TRBJ1-4; D may be TRBD1 (5 bases). This CDR3 is built from 14 residues. Trimming left V 3 bases short and J 4 bases short, with 12 bases between. Germline V gene data show CDR1 as SQVTM and CDR2 as ANQGSEA. Here the CDR3 reads CSVDSGTDNEKLFF. CDR3 DNA: TGCAGCGTTGATAGCGGGACGGATAATGAAAAACTGTTTTTT.

The chain uses TRBV11-2 and TRBJ1-4, with D unresolved. This CDR3 has 15 residues. Trimming took off 2 bases at V and 7 bases at J, with 14 bases between the two ends. Looked up from germline, CDR1 is SGHAT and CDR2 is FQNNGV. The CDR3 sequence is CASSLRGTIAEKLFF. CDR3 sequence (DNA): TGTGCCAGCAGCTTACGGGGTACTATTGCTGAAAAACTGTTTTTT.

The chain couples TRBV18 to TRBJ1-1, with D uncertain. V lost 2 bases and J lost 1, with 5 bases in between. Germline CDR1 and CDR2: KGHSH and LQKENI. The CDR3 covers 13 residues. The CDR3: CASSPAKNTEAFF. CDR3 coding DNA: TGTGCCAGCTCACCAGCTAAGAACACTGAAGCTTTCTTT. The variable domain in full, completed from reference TRBV18 and TRBJ1-1, reads NAGVMQNPRHLVRRRGQEARLRCSPMKGHSHVYWYRQLPEEGLKFMVYLQKENIIDESGMPKERFSAEFPKEGPSILRIQQVVRGDSAAYFCASSPAKNTEAFFGQGTRLTVV.

CDR3 sequence: CASSPGTSGRETQYF. CDR3 nucleotides: TGCGCCAGCAGCCCCGGGACTAGCGGGAGAGAGACCCAGTACTTC. The chain uses TRBV5-1 and TRBJ2-5; 14 bases agree with TRBD2. CDR1 SGHRS and CDR2 YFSETQ come from the germline V gene. V gave up 4 bases and J gave up 4 bases; unmatched junction bases: 3. There are 15 residues in the CDR3.

This clone has just one count. The chain couples TRBV7-9 to TRBJ1-4; 8 nucleotides agree with TRBD1. V was clipped by 7 bases and J by 5 bases; unmatched bases: 9. This CDR3 spans 15 amino acids. CDR1 is SEHNR, CDR2 FQNEAQ, per germline (reference sequence). In DNA form, the CDR3 reads TGTGCCAGCACTCCGGGGGACAGGCTAAATGAAAAACTGTTTTTT. Amino acid sequence: CASTPGDRLNEKLFF.

This sequence joins TRBV11-2 and TRBJ2-3; 11 bases align to TRBD2. This CDR3 is built from 14 residues. CDR1 and CDR2 from the germline V gene are SGHAT and FQNNGV. The V and J ends lost 5 bases and 6 bases, in that order; junction bases with no gene match: 4. The CDR3 protein is CASSPSGGRDTQYF. The CDR3 DNA is TGTGCCAGCAGCCCTAGCGGGGGGCGTGATACGCAGTATTTT.

This chain uses TRBV11-2 with TRBJ2-7, with 12 bases matching TRBD2. This CDR3 is built from 18 residues. V was pared by 0 bases and J by 9 bases, with 15 bases of the junction left unmatched. The V gene's germline CDR1 is SGHAT and CDR2 FQNNGV. CDR3 sequence (DNA): TGTGCCAGCAGCTTAGAAAACGCTCGACTAGCGGGAGTGCTCGGGCAGTACTTC. Translating gives CASSLENARLAGVLGQYF.